This T cell receptor (beta chain) was recorded in a study of T cells in Graves' hyperthyroidism and ophthalmopathy. Germline values: CDR1 LNHNV, CDR2 YYDKDF (reference sequence). Trimming took 6 bases from V and 7 from J, leaving 13 bases between them. The CDR3 has 13 amino acids. This clonotype was observed a few times. Antigen unknown. From RNA transcripts, TCR beta CDR3 regions were amplified. The TCR CDR3 was amplified in a first-round RT-PCR using the HTBI primer set. TCRdb redid the calling of the multiplex PCR reads with MiXCR, one entry per CDR3 protein. The data contain 380,000 or so distinct CDR3 sequences, roughly 14% of them seen just once; the ten biggest clones take up under 25%. Regarding the study as a whole: Ophthalmopathy prediction by the model preceded onset by a median about 6 months.

This receptor was obtained from a man younger than 45 with Graves' hyperthyroidism that later progressed to Graves' ophthalmopathy. Sequencing was performed on blood. The chain joins TRBV15 to TRBJ2-4, with D perhaps matching TRBD1 (6 bases). The CDR3 here is CATRPGERNIQYF. CDR3 coding DNA: TGTGCCACCAGGCCAGGGGAACGGAACATTCAGTACTTC.